These T cell receptor beta chains were read from a single sample in a study of immune characterization of retroperitoneal liposarcoma. TCRdb analysed the PCR reads with MiXCR anew, one entry per CDR3 protein. The sample gives about 8,200 distinct CDR3 sequences, about 41% of which show up once; 14% to 15% is in the top ten. Sequences were obtained from tumor tissue. These receptor sequences come from a male donor with retroperitoneal liposarcoma. CDR3s include the opening cysteine and the closing phenylalanine or tryptophan. Fields, in order: J gene, V gene, clone size, D gene, CDR3 DNA, CDR3 protein. A D gene is named only where the DNA matches it firmly. Some rows mark clone size as missing; the rest say once, few, many or name a class of expanded clone.

J: TRBJ1-2
V: TRBV6-5
size: few
D: -
DNA: TGTGCCAGCAGTTACTCGCTCCGGGGCCTCTATGGCTACACCTTC
CDR3: CASSYSLRGLYGYTF

J: TRBJ2-7
V: TRBV7-2
size: few
D: -
DNA: TGTGCCAGCAGCTTAGATGGAGGCACTTTCAATGAGCAGTACTTC
CDR3: CASSLDGGTFNEQYF

J: TRBJ2-1
V: TRBV11-3
size: few
D: TRBD2
DNA: TGTGCCAGCAGCTTAGGTACTAGCGGGAGCAATGAGCAGTTCTTC
CDR3: CASSLGTSGSNEQFF

J: TRBJ2-2
V: TRBV6-6
size: -
D: -
DNA: TGTGCCAGTCGGACAAGGAACACCGGGGAGCTGTTTTTT
CDR3: CASRTRNTGELFF

J: TRBJ2-3
V: TRBV6-5
size: -
D: TRBD2
DNA: TGTGCCAGCAGTTTCGGGACTAGCGACACAGATACGCAGTATTTT
CDR3: CASSFGTSDTDTQYF

J: TRBJ2-1
V: TRBV7-2
size: -
D: -
DNA: TGTGCCAGCAGCGACAGGACGGGCACGGCCTACGAGCAGTTCTTC
CDR3: CASSDRTGTAYEQFF

J: TRBJ2-7
V: TRBV7-2
size: large
D: -
DNA: TGTGCCAGCAGCTTTAACGGGGGCTTTGAGCAGTACTTC
CDR3: CASSFNGGFEQYF

J: TRBJ2-1
V: TRBV10-1
size: -
D: -
DNA: TGCGCCACCAGCGTGGGGCCCTACAATGAGCAGTTCTTC
CDR3: CATSVGPYNEQFF

J: TRBJ2-5
V: TRBV6-1
size: -
D: -
DNA: TGTGCCAGCAGCACCGCCGGTGGGGGGAAAGAGACCCAGTACTTC
CDR3: CASSTAGGGKETQYF

J: TRBJ2-1
V: TRBV12-3/TRBV12-4
size: -
D: -
DNA: TGTGCCACTACCAAGGAGGGGACCCAGTTCTTC
CDR3: CATTKEGTQFF

J: TRBJ2-3
V: TRBV6-5
size: -
D: TRBD2
DNA: TGTGCCAGCAGCCTCGAGCGGGAGGCAGATACGCAGTATTTT
CDR3: CASSLEREADTQYF

J: TRBJ2-5
V: TRBV4-1
size: -
D: TRBD2
DNA: TGCGCCAGCAGCCACCCACCCCAGCGGGGGGTCTACAATGAGCAGTACTTC
CDR3: CASSHPPQRGVYNEQYF

J: TRBJ2-5
V: TRBV4-1
size: once
D: -
DNA: TGCGCCAGCAGCCCAGAAGGGGATCCCCGAGAGACCCAGTACTTC
CDR3: CASSPEGDPRETQYF

J: TRBJ1-5
V: TRBV6-6
size: once
D: TRBD1
DNA: TGTGCCAGCAGTTACTCGGGACAGCTTTACCAGCCCCAGCATTTT
CDR3: CASSYSGQLYQPQHF

J: TRBJ2-2
V: TRBV7-2
size: -
D: TRBD1
DNA: TGTGCCAGCAGCTTAGAGGGGGCGTTAAACACCGGGGAGCTGTTTTTT
CDR3: CASSLEGALNTGELFF

J: TRBJ2-1
V: TRBV11-3
size: -
D: TRBD2
DNA: TGTGCCAGCAGCTTACTGCTAGCGGGAGGAAATGAGCAGTTCTTC
CDR3: CASSLLLAGGNEQFF

J: TRBJ2-1
V: TRBV12-3/TRBV12-4
size: few
D: -
DNA: TGTGCCAGCAGTAGACAGGAGGTAGCGTACGAGCAGTTCTTC
CDR3: CASSRQEVAYEQFF

J: TRBJ2-7
V: TRBV7-2
size: few
D: -
DNA: TGTGCCAGCAGCGACAGGACGGGCACGGCCTACGAGCAGTACTTC
CDR3: CASSDRTGTAYEQYF

J: TRBJ1-2
V: TRBV12-3/TRBV12-4
size: -
D: -
DNA: TGTGCCAGCAGTCCTCTGGACCGGAATGGCTACACCTTC
CDR3: CASSPLDRNGYTF

J: TRBJ1-2
V: TRBV6-5
size: -
D: -
DNA: TGTGCCAGCAGTTCCACCCGAGGAGGCGCCTATGGCTACACCTTC
CDR3: CASSSTRGGAYGYTF

J: TRBJ2-3
V: TRBV11-3
size: -
D: -
DNA: TGTGCCAGCTCCGCGGCCAGGGGAACAACAGATACGCAGTATTTT
CDR3: CASSAARGTTDTQYF

J: TRBJ1-6
V: TRBV7-6
size: medium-sized
D: -
DNA: TGTGCCAGCAGCTCGGACCCTCCCATGAGGTCCTATAATTCACCCCTCCACTTT
CDR3: CASSSDPPMRSYNSPLHF

J: TRBJ2-5
V: TRBV11-3
size: -
D: TRBD1
DNA: TGTGCCAGCAGCCAGGGACAGGAAGAGACCCAGTACTTC
CDR3: CASSQGQEETQYF

J: TRBJ2-1
V: TRBV7-6
size: -
D: TRBD2
DNA: TGTGCCAGCAGCTCTCCTCGACTAGCGGGGCAGGGGACCCAGTTCTTC
CDR3: CASSSPRLAGQGTQFF

J: TRBJ2-1
V: TRBV12-3/TRBV12-4
size: -
D: -
DNA: TGTGCCAGCACCGGGACCAACAATGAGCAGTTCTTC
CDR3: CASTGTNNEQFF

J: TRBJ2-1
V: TRBV6-5
size: few
D: TRBD2
DNA: TGTGCCAGCAGCAGCCTAGCGGGGGTCTCCAATGAGCAGTTCTTC
CDR3: CASSSLAGVSNEQFF

J: TRBJ2-5
V: TRBV6-1
size: few
D: -
DNA: TGTGCCAGCAGTTATAGTGGGGATTACGATGAGCAGTACTTC
CDR3: CASSYSGDYDEQYF

J: TRBJ2-5
V: TRBV11-2
size: -
D: TRBD2
DNA: TGTGCCAGCAGCTTTCCAGGTTTCGGGAGGGAAGGTCAGAATGAGCAGTACTTC
CDR3: CASSFPGFGREGQNEQYF

J: TRBJ2-1
V: TRBV6-9
size: medium-sized
D: TRBD2
DNA: TGTGCCAGCAGTTATAGCGGGAGGGCCAATGAGCAGTTCTTC
CDR3: CASSYSGRANEQFF

J: TRBJ2-7
V: TRBV6-1
size: medium-sized
D: -
DNA: TGTGCCAGCCACCTCCGTGCGGGACGGTACGAGCAGTACTTC
CDR3: CASHLRAGRYEQYF

J: TRBJ1-1
V: TRBV7-2
size: medium-sized
D: -
DNA: TGTGCCAGCAGCTTAGCGATAAGGAACACTGAAGCTTTCTTT
CDR3: CASSLAIRNTEAFF

J: TRBJ2-7
V: TRBV12-3/TRBV12-4
size: few
D: -
DNA: TGTGCCAGCAGTGACAGGTCCTACGAGCAGTACTTC
CDR3: CASSDRSYEQYF

J: TRBJ2-1
V: TRBV11-2
size: -
D: -
DNA: TGTGCCAGCAGCTTAGGCGGGACTTTTAACAATGAGCAGTTCTTC
CDR3: CASSLGGTFNNEQFF

J: TRBJ2-1
V: TRBV6-1
size: -
D: -
DNA: TGTGCCAGCAGTCCTATGGGACATTTCTCCTACAATGAGCAGTTCTTC
CDR3: CASSPMGHFSYNEQFF

J: TRBJ1-1
V: TRBV4-1
size: -
D: -
DNA: TGCGCCAGCAGCCAAGATGCAGGGAACACTGAAGCTTTCTTT
CDR3: CASSQDAGNTEAFF

J: TRBJ1-6
V: TRBV6-1
size: -
D: TRBD1
DNA: TGTGCCAGCGAAGAGGGACAGGCGTATTCACCCCTCCACTTT
CDR3: CASEEGQAYSPLHF

J: TRBJ2-1
V: TRBV7-6
size: -
D: TRBD2
DNA: TGTGCCAGCAGCTTCGAGGATTGGGGGGGACGGGAGACCCAGTTCTTC
CDR3: CASSFEDWGGRETQFF

J: TRBJ2-7
V: TRBV6-1
size: -
D: TRBD2
DNA: TGTGCCAGTAGCTTGCGGGGGGGAGAGCAGTACTTC
CDR3: CASSLRGGEQYF

J: TRBJ2-7
V: TRBV6-1
size: -
D: TRBD1
DNA: TGTGCCAGCAGTGAAACCCGGACAGGGGAGCAGTACTTC
CDR3: CASSETRTGEQYF

J: TRBJ2-1
V: TRBV6-1
size: medium-sized
D: -
DNA: TGTGCCAGCGGGGACTATGAGCAGTTCTTC
CDR3: CASGDYEQFF

J: TRBJ2-7
V: TRBV4-1
size: once
D: -
DNA: TGCGCCAGCAGCCCTGGCAGGCTCGTTTCCTACGAGCAGTACTTC
CDR3: CASSPGRLVSYEQYF